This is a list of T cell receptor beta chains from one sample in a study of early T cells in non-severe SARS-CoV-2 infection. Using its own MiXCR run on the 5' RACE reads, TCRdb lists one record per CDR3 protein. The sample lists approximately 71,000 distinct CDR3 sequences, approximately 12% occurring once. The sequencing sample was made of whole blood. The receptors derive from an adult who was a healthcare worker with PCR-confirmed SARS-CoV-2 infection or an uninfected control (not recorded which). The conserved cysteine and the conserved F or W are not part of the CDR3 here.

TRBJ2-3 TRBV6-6 ASSRTGGTDTQY
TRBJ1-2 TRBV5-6 ASSLKGQGSLVGGYT
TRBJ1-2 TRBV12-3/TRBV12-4 ASSLVLPLGYT
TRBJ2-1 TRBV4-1 ASSQGPGTGIGNEQF
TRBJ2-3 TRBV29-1 SVVGLAGDTQY
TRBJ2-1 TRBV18 ASSPTVLYAGNEQF
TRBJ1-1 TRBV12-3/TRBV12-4 ASSQDRGNTEAF
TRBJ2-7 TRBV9 ASSVATASYEQY
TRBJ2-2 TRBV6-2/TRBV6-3 ASTPPGQGNTGELF
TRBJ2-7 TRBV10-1 ASGPGRSSYEQY
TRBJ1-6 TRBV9 ASSVGGAQGNSPLH
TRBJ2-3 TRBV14 ASSQDYLTTATQY
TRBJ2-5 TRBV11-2 ASSLYSETQY
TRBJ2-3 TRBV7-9 ASSLGGASGDTQY
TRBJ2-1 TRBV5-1 ASSLAFRLIRDNEQF
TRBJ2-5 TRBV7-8 ASSSRGSGVQETQY
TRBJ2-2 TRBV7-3 ASSEAGFTGELF
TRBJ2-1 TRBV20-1 SARSSGRAVYNEQF
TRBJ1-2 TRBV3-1 ASSPHGTQGDNYGYT
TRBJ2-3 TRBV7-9 ASSARLASTDTQY
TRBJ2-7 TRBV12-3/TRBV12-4 ASSYRTGRPGLQY
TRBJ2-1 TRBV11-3 ASSLLAGSDEQF
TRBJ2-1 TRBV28 ASSFGSGHNEQF
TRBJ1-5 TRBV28 ASSEGGLGRAQPQH
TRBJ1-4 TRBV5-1 ASSPTGNSNEKLF
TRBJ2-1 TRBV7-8 ASSGLLAGGGNEQF
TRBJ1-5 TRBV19 ASATGGAGISNQPQH
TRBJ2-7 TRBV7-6 ASSLAQGPYEQY
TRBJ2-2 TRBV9 ASSVEGMNTGELF
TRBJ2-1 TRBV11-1 ASSSRGREYNEQF
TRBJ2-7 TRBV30 AWSGTSGVSYEQY
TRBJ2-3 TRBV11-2 ASRARTSGKGTDTQY
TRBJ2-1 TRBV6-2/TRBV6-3 ASSYLFRTSGRKNEQF
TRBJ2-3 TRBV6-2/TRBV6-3 ASTHPADTQY
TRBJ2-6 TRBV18 ASSPREGSGANVLT
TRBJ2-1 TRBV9 ASTGLAGGNEQF
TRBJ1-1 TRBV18 ASSPALNTEAF
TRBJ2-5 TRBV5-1 ASCLQGRETQY
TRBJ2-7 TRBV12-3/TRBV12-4 ASSTATRRARFYEQY
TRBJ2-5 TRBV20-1 SAPDLYQETQY
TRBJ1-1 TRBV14 ASSQWTGTNTEAF
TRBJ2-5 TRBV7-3 ASSLIPGGPQETQY
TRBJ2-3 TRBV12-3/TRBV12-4 ASSPGLAGRTDTQY
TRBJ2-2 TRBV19 ASSFVRDSGRGNTGELF
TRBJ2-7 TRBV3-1 ASSRQAGQTYEQY
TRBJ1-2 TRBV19 ASRSSGEYYGYT